This T cell receptor (beta chain) derives from a study of CXCR3-negative and CXCR3-positive naive CD8 T cells. About 310,000 cells per CD8+ T cell subset were flow-sorted in triplicate. CD45RO-CCR7+CD27+CD95- marked naive CD8+ T cells. As regards this clonotype: Its antigen is undetermined.

Notes on the study in general: Naive cells that were CXCR3-positive had more hydrophobic TRB CDR3s (compared with CXCR3-negative naive cells). Naive subsets had comparable surface CD5, so TRB CDR3 properties gauged TCR strength. CXCR3 expression partially decreased after cryopreservation; most assays used fresh PBMCs.

Libraries were UMI-labeled 5' RACE TRB cDNA. TCRdb reprocessed the 5' RACE reads, keeping one entry per CDR3 protein, no DNA. The sample holds 6,900 or so distinct CDR3 sequences. Sequencing was done on a sample of naive CXCR3+ CD8+ T cells from blood. Regarding subset: CD45RO-CCR7+CD27+CD95- naive CD8+ T cells expressing CXCR3 (TNR3+). The receptor was isolated from a human donor in good health. Some clones in this sample may be carry-over from other donors' samples.

This CDR3 reads CASSDPKDSTGTQYF. V gene TRBV11-2 combines with J gene TRBJ2-5. CDR3 length equals 15 residues. The germline V gene encodes CDR1 SGHAT and CDR2 FQNNGV.